The source of this T cell receptor (beta chain) is a study of identical twins. The sample holds many counts of this clonotype. Its antigen is not identified. One entry per CDR3 protein, called by TCRdb with MiXCR from the 5' RACE reads. There are a few hundred thousand distinct CDR3 sequences in the sample; around 9% occur only once, and more than 8% lies in the top ten. General study results and limits: Sequences that were out-of-frame, alpha and twin-shared displayed an excess of low generation probability. Cord blood beta clonotypes present at high abundance carried fewer insertions; no such pattern appeared in memory repertoires.

The V end lost 3 bases, the J end lost 5 bases, and 10 bases lay between the germline ends. Germline CDR1 DFQATT, CDR2 SNEGSKA (reference sequence). CDR3 size: 12 residues. Sequencing was carried out using naive T cells sorted from blood. The V gene is TRBV20-1, the J gene TRBJ1-2; D is ambiguous. The clonotype comes from a woman aged 45-65 years in good health. CDR3 in amino acids: CSARSQTYGYTF. CDR3 nucleotides: TGCAGTGCTAGGTCACAGACGTATGGCTACACCTTC.